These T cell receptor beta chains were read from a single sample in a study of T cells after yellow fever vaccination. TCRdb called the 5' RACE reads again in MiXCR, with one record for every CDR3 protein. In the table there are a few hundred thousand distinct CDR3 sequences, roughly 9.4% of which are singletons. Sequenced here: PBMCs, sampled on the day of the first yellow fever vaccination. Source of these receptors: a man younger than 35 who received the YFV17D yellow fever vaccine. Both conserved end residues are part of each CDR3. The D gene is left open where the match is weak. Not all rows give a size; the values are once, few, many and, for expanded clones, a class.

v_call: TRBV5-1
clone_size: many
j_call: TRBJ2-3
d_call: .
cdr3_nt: TGCGCCAGCAGCTTGGCCCCTACTAGAACAGATACGCAGTATTTT
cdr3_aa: CASSLAPTRTDTQYF

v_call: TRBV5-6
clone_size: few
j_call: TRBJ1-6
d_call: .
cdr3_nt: TGTGCCAGCAGCTTTCGGCTGCGGGGTTCACCCCTCCACTTT
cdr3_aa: CASSFRLRGSPLHF

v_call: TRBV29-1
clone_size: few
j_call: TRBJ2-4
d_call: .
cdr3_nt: TGCAGCGTTGGGGGTCGAGTTGGCAAAAACATTCAGTACTTC
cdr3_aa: CSVGGRVGKNIQYF

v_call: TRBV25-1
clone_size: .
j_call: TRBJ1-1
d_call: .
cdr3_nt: TGTGCCAGCAGTCACCGGGGGCACACTGAAGCTTTCTTT
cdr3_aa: CASSHRGHTEAFF

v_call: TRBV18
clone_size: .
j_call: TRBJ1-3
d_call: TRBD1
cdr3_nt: TGTGCCAGCTCACCACCGGGGACAGTGACTTCGTCTGGAAACACCATATATTTT
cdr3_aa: CASSPPGTVTSSGNTIYF

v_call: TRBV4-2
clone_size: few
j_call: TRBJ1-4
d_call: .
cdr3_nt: TGTGCCAGCAGCCAAGAGGGAGCGGGGGAAAAACTGTTTTTT
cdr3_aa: CASSQEGAGEKLFF

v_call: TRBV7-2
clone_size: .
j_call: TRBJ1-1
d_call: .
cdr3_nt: TGTGCCAGCAGGTTCGAACGGGACAAGAACACTGAAGCTTTCTTT
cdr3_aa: CASRFERDKNTEAFF

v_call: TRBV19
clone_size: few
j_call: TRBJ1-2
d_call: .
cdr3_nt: TGTGCCGGGGAAAGCTCCTATGGCTACACCTTC
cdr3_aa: CAGESSYGYTF

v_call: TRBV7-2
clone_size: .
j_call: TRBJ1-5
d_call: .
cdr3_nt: TGTGCCAGCAGTCGGGAAAGGAATCAGCCCCAGCATTTT
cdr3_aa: CASSRERNQPQHF

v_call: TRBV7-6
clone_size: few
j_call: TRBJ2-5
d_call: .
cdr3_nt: TGTGCCAGCAGCTCCTGGACTGGGGGTGAGGAGACCCAGTACTTC
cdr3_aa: CASSSWTGGEETQYF

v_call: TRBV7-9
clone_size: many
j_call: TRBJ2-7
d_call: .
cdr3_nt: TGTGCCAGCAGCTTAGGGGAAGGGCGCGAGCAGTACTTC
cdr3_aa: CASSLGEGREQYF

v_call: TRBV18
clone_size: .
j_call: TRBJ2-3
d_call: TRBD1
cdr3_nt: TGTGCCAGCTCACCAGGACAGGGGAGAGATACGCAGTATTTT
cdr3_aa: CASSPGQGRDTQYF

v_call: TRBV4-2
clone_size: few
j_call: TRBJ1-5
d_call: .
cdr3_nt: TGTGCCAGCAGCCAAGGGGCAGGGGATCAGCCCCAGCATTTT
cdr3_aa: CASSQGAGDQPQHF

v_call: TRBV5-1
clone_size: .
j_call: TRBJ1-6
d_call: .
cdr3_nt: TGCGCCAGCAGCCTCGGGGAATCACCCCTCCACTTT
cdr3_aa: CASSLGESPLHF

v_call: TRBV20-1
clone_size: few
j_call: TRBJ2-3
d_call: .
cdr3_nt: TGCAGTGCTCCTAAGCAGCCTAGCACAGATACGCAGTATTTT
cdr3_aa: CSAPKQPSTDTQYF

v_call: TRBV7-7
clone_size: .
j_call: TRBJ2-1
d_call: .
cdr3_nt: TGTGCTAGCAGCTTAGGTCCGTCGTTTAATGAGCAGTTCTTC
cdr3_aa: CASSLGPSFNEQFF

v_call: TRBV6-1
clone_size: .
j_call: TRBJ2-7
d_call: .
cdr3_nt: TGTGCCAGCAGCCGGACTGTTCTCTACGAGCAGTACTTC
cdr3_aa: CASSRTVLYEQYF

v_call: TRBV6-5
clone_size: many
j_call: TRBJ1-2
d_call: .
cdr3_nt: TGTGCCAGCAGGAGGGGGGGGAACTATGGCTACACCTTC
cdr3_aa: CASRRGGNYGYTF

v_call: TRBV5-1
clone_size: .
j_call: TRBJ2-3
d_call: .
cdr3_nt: TGCGCCAGCAGCTTGCCACAGGCCTCAGATACGCAGTATTTT
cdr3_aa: CASSLPQASDTQYF

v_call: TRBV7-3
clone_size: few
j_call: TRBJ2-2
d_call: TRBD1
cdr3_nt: TGTGCCAGCAGCTTTGGCCCTCCGGGACAGGGGGGAGCCGGGGAGCTGTTTTTT
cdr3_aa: CASSFGPPGQGGAGELFF

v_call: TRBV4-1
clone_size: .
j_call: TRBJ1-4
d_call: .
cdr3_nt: TGCGCCAGCAGCCAAGATCCGGGGATGGCTAATGAAAAACTGTTTTTT
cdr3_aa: CASSQDPGMANEKLFF

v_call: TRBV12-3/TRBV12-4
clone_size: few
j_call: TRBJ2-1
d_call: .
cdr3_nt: TGTGCCAGCAAATACAATGAGCAGTTCTTC
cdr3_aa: CASKYNEQFF

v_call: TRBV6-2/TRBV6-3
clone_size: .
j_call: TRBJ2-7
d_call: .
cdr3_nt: TGTGCCAGCAGTTACTCAGACATCTACGAGCAGTACTTC
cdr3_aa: CASSYSDIYEQYF

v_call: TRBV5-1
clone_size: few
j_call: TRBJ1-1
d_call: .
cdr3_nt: TGCGCCAGCAGCTTCGCAGGAAACACGAACACTGAAGCTTTCTTT
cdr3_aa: CASSFAGNTNTEAFF

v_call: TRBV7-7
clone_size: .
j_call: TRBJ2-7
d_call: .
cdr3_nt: TGTGCCAGCAGCTTAGCGAGGGGGGAAGAGCAGTACTTC
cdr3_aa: CASSLARGEEQYF

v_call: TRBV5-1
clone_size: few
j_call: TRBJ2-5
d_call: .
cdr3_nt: TGCGCCAGCAGCTTGGAGAGAGGGGAGGGGGTACAAGAGACCCAGTACTTC
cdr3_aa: CASSLERGEGVQETQYF

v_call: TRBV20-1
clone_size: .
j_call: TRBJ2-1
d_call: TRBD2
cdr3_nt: TGCAGTGGGGGCGACGGGGGGGCCTATGAGCAGTTCTTC
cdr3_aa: CSGGDGGAYEQFF

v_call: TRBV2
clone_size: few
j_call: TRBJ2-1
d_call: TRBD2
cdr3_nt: TGTGCCAGCAGAGAGACTAGCGGGGGACACAATGAGCAGTTCTTC
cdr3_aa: CASRETSGGHNEQFF

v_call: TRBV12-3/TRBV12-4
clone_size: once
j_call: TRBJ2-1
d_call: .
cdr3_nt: TGTGCCAGCAGCCCCGGGACGAGGCACAATGAGCAGTTCTTC
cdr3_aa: CASSPGTRHNEQFF

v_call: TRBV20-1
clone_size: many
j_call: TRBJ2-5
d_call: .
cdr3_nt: TGCAGTGCTAGAAGGGGGAGCTTTCAAGAGACCCAGTACTTC
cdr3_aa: CSARRGSFQETQYF

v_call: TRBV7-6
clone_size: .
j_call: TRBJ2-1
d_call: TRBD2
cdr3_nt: TGTGCCAGCAGCTTACGACCGGAGCGGGGGGGCCACAATGAGCAGTTCTTC
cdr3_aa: CASSLRPERGGHNEQFF

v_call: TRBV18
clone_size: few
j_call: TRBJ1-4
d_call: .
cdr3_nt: TGTGCCAGCTCACCAAGGTCCGGGATAGGCGATGAAAAACTGTTTTTT
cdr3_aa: CASSPRSGIGDEKLFF

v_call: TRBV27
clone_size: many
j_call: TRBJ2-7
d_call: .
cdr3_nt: TGTGCCAGCGGCAGTGGCCCTGGATACGAGCAGTACTTC
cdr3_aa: CASGSGPGYEQYF

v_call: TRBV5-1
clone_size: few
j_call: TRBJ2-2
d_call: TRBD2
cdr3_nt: TGCGCCAGCAGCTTCCAACCGGGGGGTGAAGGCGGTCTGTTTTTT
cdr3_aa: CASSFQPGGEGGLFF

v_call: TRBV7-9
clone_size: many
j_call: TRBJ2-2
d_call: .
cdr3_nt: TGTGCCAGCAGCCCAGTGGCAGTGAACACCGGGGAGCTGTTTTTT
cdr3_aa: CASSPVAVNTGELFF

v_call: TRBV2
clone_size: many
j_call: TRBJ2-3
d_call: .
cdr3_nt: TGTGCCAGCAGTCCTAATCAGGGCACAGATACGCAGTATTTT
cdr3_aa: CASSPNQGTDTQYF

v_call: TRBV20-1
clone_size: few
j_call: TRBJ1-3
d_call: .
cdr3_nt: TGCAGTGGATCGCCAGATCTAAACACCATATATTTT
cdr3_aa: CSGSPDLNTIYF

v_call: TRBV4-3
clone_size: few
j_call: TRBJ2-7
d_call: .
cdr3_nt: TGCGCCAGCAGCCAAGATCAGCCAGCCGTATTCAGCCGATCCTACGAGCAGTACTTC
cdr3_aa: CASSQDQPAVFSRSYEQYF

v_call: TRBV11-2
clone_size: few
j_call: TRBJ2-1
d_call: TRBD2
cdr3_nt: TGTGCCAGCAGCCCTCGGACTAGCGGGAATGAGCAGTTCTTC
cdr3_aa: CASSPRTSGNEQFF

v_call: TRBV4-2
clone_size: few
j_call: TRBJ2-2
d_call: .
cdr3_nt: TGTGCCAGCAGCTCCCAGGCGTCAGGGCAGAACACCGGGGAGCTGTTTTTT
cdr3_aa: CASSSQASGQNTGELFF

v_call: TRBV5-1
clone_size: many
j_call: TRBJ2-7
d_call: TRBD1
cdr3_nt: TGCGCCAGCAGCCGGGGGCCTAGACAGGGGACCATCTACGAGCAGTACTTC
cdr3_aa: CASSRGPRQGTIYEQYF

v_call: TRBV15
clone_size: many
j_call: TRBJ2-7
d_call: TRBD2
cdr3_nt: TGTGCCACCAGCAGAGAATCTGAGCGGGGGGTGACTTACTCCTACGAGCAGTACTTC
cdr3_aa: CATSRESERGVTYSYEQYF

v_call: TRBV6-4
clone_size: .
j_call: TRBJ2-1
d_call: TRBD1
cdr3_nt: TGTGCCAGCAGTGACCTTGGACAGGGTCCGGAGGGTTACAATGAGCAGTTCTTC
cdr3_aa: CASSDLGQGPEGYNEQFF

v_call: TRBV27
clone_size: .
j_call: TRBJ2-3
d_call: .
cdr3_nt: TGTGCCAGCAGTTTCCAGGTGGGGGGCACAGATACGCAGTATTTT
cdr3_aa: CASSFQVGGTDTQYF

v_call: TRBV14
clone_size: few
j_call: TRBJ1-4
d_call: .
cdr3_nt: TGTGCCAGCAGCCAAGATGGGCAGCCAAATGAAAAACTGTTTTTT
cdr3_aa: CASSQDGQPNEKLFF

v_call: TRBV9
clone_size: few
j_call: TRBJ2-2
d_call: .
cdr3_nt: TGTGCCAGCAGCCGCGGACCACCCTCCGCCGGGGAGCTGTTTTTT
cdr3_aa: CASSRGPPSAGELFF

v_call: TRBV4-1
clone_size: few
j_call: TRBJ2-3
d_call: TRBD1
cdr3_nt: TGCGCCAGCAGCCAAAGGGACAGGGTTCCAGATACGCAGTATTTT
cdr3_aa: CASSQRDRVPDTQYF

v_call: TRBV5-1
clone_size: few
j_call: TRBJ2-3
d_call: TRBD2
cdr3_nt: TGCGCCAGCAATTTGGCCACTAGCGGGGGGAGGACAGATACGCAGTATTTT
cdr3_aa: CASNLATSGGRTDTQYF

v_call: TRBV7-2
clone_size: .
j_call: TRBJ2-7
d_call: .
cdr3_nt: TGTGCCAGCAGCTTACCAGGGTACAGGGAGCAGTACTTC
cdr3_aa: CASSLPGYREQYF

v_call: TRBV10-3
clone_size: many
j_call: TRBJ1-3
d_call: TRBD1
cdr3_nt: TGTGCCATCAGTGAGTCCCGACAGGGTGTTGGAAACACCATATATTTT
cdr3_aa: CAISESRQGVGNTIYF

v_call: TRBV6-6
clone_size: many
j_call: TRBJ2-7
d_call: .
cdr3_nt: TGTGCCAGCACAGGCAGCTCCTACGAGCAGTACTTC
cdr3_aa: CASTGSSYEQYF

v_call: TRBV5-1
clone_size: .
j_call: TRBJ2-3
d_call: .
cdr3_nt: TGCGCCAGCAGCTTGGAAGCGGTAGATACGCAGTATTTT
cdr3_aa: CASSLEAVDTQYF

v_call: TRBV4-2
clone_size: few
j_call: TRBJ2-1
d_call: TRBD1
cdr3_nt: TGTGCCAGCAGCAGGCAGGGGGCGTCCTACAATGAGCAGTTCTTC
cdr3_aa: CASSRQGASYNEQFF

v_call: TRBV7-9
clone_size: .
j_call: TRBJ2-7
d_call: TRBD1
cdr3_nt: TGTGCCAGCAGCGAAACAGGGGCCTACGAGCAGTACTTC
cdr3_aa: CASSETGAYEQYF

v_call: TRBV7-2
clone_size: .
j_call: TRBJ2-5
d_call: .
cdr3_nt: TGTGCCAGCAGCTTAGTGGGACAACAAGAGACCCAGTACTTC
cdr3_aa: CASSLVGQQETQYF

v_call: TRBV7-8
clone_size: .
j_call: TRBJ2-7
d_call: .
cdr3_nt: TGTGCCAGCAGCTTAGAAAGCCTAGGCGGGCAGGGAGAGGACGAGCAGTACTTC
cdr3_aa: CASSLESLGGQGEDEQYF

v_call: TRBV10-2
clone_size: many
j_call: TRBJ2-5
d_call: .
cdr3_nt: TGCGCCAGCAGTGAGCCACTAGGCCTCCAAGAGACCCAGTACTTC
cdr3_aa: CASSEPLGLQETQYF